This passage covers 11 T cell receptor beta chains from one sample sequenced in a study of blood T cell repertoires in COVID-19. Clones were sequenced by immunoSEQ multiplex PCR, and TCRdb holds only the in-frame ones, with some missing. The data contain under 200,000 clones, about three quarters of them singletons. Sequences were obtained from peripheral blood. Receptors originate from a man aged 60 to 75 with acute or convalescent COVID-19.

V and J are TRBV18 and TRBJ1-3, with D unresolved. Trimming took off 6 bases at V and 2 bases at J, with 14 bases between the two ends. Germline V CDR1 and CDR2: KGHSH, LQKENI. This CDR3 comprises 15 residues. In nucleotides, the CDR3 is TGTGCCAGCTCCCCAGAACAGTCTGCTGGAAACACCATATATTTT. This codes for CASSPEQSAGNTIYF. Complete variable domain (other parts from reference TRBV18 and TRBJ1-3): NAGVMQNPRHLVRRRGQEARLRCSPMKGHSHVYWYRQLPEEGLKFMVYLQKENIIDESGMPKERFSAEFPKEGPSILRIQQVVRGDSAAYFCASSPEQSAGNTIYFGEGSWLTVV.

V is TRBV4-1 and J is TRBJ2-5, with D possibly being TRBD2 (7 bases). Per the germline V gene, CDR1 is MGHRA and CDR2 is YSYEKL. The V end was cut by 0 bases, the J end by 1 base, with 9 bases between. There are 15 residues in the CDR3. The CDR3 DNA reads as TGCGCCAGCAGCCAAGAAGGGGGGGGCCAAGAGACCCAGTACTTC. Amino acids: CASSQEGGGQETQYF.

A single count supports this clone. The CDR3 reads CASSEGTGENQPQHF. The CDR3 DNA reads as TGCGCCAGCAGCGAAGGGACAGGGGAAAATCAGCCCCAGCATTTT. This rearrangement joins TRBV5-1 to TRBJ1-5; 10 bases match TRBD1. This CDR3 spans 15 amino acids. CDR1 SGHRS and CDR2 YFSETQ come from the germline V gene. Unmatched junction bases numbered 5, after V lost 4 bases and J lost 4 bases. The whole variable domain, remainder taken from reference TRBV5-1 and TRBJ1-5, is KAGVTQTPRYLIKTRGQQVTLSCSPISGHRSVSWYQQTPGQGLQFLFEYFSETQRNKGNFPGRFSGRQFSNSRSEMNVSTLELGDSALYLCASSEGTGENQPQHFGDGTRLSIL.

The J gene is TRBJ2-1, the V gene TRBV7-6; TRBD2 matches 8 bases. Germline values: CDR1 SGHVS, CDR2 FNYEAQ. J lost 7 bases, V lost 1 base, and 9 bases had no gene match. This CDR3 spans 16 amino acids. The CDR3 protein is CASSLVSGGPGNEQFF. In DNA, the CDR3 is TGTGCCAGCAGCTTAGTTTCGGGGGGGCCAGGAAATGAGCAGTTCTTC.

This rearrangement joins TRBV11-1 to TRBJ1-6; maybe TRBD1 (6 bases). Trimming cost V 6 bases and J 10 bases, with 19 bases left between them. The germline V gene encodes CDR1 SGHAT and CDR2 FQDESV (reference sequence). The CDR3 runs to 15 residues. The CDR3 loop is CASSISRGRGSPLHF. The CDR3 nucleotides read TGTGCCAGCAGTATCTCCAGGGGTAGAGGCTCACCCCTCCACTTT.

The V call is TRBV24-1, the J call TRBJ2-4; D perhaps matches TRBD1 (5 bases). CDR1 is KGHDR, CDR2 SFDVKD, per germline. Trimming pared 4 bases from V and 8 bases from J, leaving 11 bases between. This CDR3 comprises 13 residues. Here the CDR3 reads CATSEGATDIQYF. CDR3 nucleotide sequence: TGTGCCACCAGTGAAGGGGCAACGGACATTCAGTACTTC.

The V and J genes are TRBV19 and TRBJ2-1; 14 positions agree with TRBD2. This CDR3 region has 14 residues. In germline, CDR1 is LNHDA, CDR2 SQIVND (reference sequence). The trim removed 6 bases at V and 7 bases at J, leaving 2 bases unmatched. The DNA of the CDR3 is TGTGCCAGTAGGACTAGCGGGGGGGCGAATGAGCAGTTCTTC. This encodes CASRTSGGANEQFF.

The V and J genes are TRBV7-2 and TRBJ1-1, with D possibly matching TRBD1 (5 bases). V lost 5 bases and J lost 2, with 9 bases in between. The germline V gene has CDR1 SGHTA and CDR2 FQGNSA. The CDR3 loop spans 13 amino acids. The CDR3 region is CASSLDSNTEAFF. DNA for the CDR3: TGTGCCAGCAGCCTTGACAGTAACACTGAAGCTTTCTTT.

The chain combines TRBV20-1 with TRBJ1-2; the D gene is possibly TRBD1 (6 bases). The germline CDR1 and CDR2 sequences are DFQATT and SNEGSKA (reference sequence). The CDR3 is 11 amino acids. V was cut by 3 bases and J by 8 bases, with 10 bases left in between. DNA of the CDR3: TGCAGTGCTAGTGCAGGGGAAGGCTACACCTTC. This translates into CSASAGEGYTF.

V is TRBV6-6 and J is TRBJ1-2; D unresolved. This CDR3 has 16 residues. V dropped 6 bases and J dropped 4 bases, with 21 bases sitting between them. CDR1 and CDR2 (germline): MNHNY, SVGAGI (reference sequence). The chain's CDR3 is CASSRPTINGLYGYTF. The CDR3 DNA is TGTGCCAGCAGCCGACCAACGATCAATGGGCTCTATGGCTACACCTTC.

CDR3 loop: CASSPMGDGYTF. CDR3 nucleotides: TGTGCCAGCAGCCCGATGGGAGACGGCTACACCTTC. This chain joins TRBV11-2 and TRBJ1-2; D is undetermined. Germline CDR1 SGHAT, CDR2 FQNNGV. The CDR3 runs to 12 residues. Trimming removed 5 bases from V and 8 bases from J, with 12 bases in between.